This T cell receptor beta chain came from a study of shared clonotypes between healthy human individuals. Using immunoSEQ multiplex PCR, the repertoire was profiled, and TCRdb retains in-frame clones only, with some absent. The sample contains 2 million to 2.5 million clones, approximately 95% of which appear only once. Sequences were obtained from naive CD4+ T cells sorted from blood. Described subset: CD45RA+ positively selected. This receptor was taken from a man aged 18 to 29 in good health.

Written as DNA, the CDR3 is TGCAGCGGTTACGGGACGGGGGAAAAACTGTTTTTT. Protein sequence: CSGYGTGEKLFF. The genes are TRBV29-1 and TRBJ1-4; a possible D gene is TRBD1 (5 bases). The CDR3 covers 12 residues. V shed 7 bases and J shed 8 bases, with 14 bases lying between them. The germline V gene has CDR1 SQVTM and CDR2 ANQGSEA.